Following are 20 T cell receptor beta chains from one sample sequenced in a study of blood T cell repertoires in COVID-19. The repertoire was sequenced with immunoSEQ multiplex PCR; TCRdb's copy has only in-frame clones and lacks some. The table includes 280,000 or so clones, approximately 90% detected once. The sample was peripheral blood. The source is a woman aged 60-75 years with acute or convalescent COVID-19.

The rearrangement uses TRBV18 and TRBJ2-7; D gene unclear. Germline CDR1 reads KGHSH; CDR2 reads LQKENI. V lost 6 bases, J lost 2 bases, and 20 bases lay in between. The CDR3 has 16 amino acids. CDR3 DNA sequence: TGTGCCAGCTCCCCCCTAGGAAGTACCCGAGCCTACGAGCAGTACTTC. Translating gives CASSPLGSTRAYEQYF.

The rearrangement joins TRBV6-5 to TRBJ2-5; D is uncertain. The CDR3 spans 12 residues. Germline assignment: CDR1 MNHEY and CDR2 SVGAGI. V dropped 7 bases and J dropped 3 bases, with 9 bases sitting between them. CDR3 sequence reads: CASTYQEETQYF. The CDR3 coding sequence is TGTGCCAGCACCTACCAGGAAGAGACCCAGTACTTC.

This rearrangement joins TRBV5-4 to TRBJ2-1; D ambiguous. This CDR3 contains 12 residues. CDR1 and CDR2 (germline): SGHNT, YYREEE (reference sequence). V was clipped by 0 bases and J by 9 bases, with 7 bases between them. The CDR3 sequence is CASSLGLGEQFF. The CDR3 DNA follows: TGTGCCAGCAGCTTGGGCCTCGGTGAGCAGTTCTTC.

The rearrangement joins TRBV7-3 to TRBJ2-2; D is possibly TRBD1 (6 bases). Trimming stripped 3 bases from V and 7 bases from J, with 9 bases between. In germline, CDR1 is SGHTA, CDR2 FQGTGA. The CDR3 spans 13 residues. The CDR3 loop is CASSFPRGGELFF. For the CDR3, the DNA is TGTGCCAGCAGCTTTCCCAGGGGCGGGGAGCTGTTTTTT.

This rearrangement joins TRBV19 to TRBJ1-4; tentatively, D is TRBD1 (6 bases). From germline, CDR1 is LNHDA and CDR2 SQIVND (reference sequence). The CDR3 consists of 14 residues. Trimming stripped 9 bases from V and 3 bases from J, with 14 bases between. CDR3 in DNA: TGTGCCAGCCACGTCAGGGGTGCTAATGAAAAACTGTTTTTT. Its protein is CASHVRGANEKLFF.

This rearrangement joins TRBV18 to TRBJ1-1; D ambiguous. Germline V gives CDR1 KGHSH, CDR2 LQKENI. The CDR3 covers 14 residues. V was trimmed by 6 bases and J by 0 bases, leaving 11 bases between them. The CDR3 sequence: CASSLELMNTEAFF. CDR3 DNA sequence: TGTGCCAGCTCTCTGGAGCTCATGAACACTGAAGCTTTCTTT.

The table lists this clone with a few counts. Other nucleotide sequences from this sample produce the same CDR3. CDR3 in DNA: TGTGCCACCAGCAGAGGACAGGGGGCATATGGCTACACCTTC. Its protein product is CATSRGQGAYGYTF. This sequence joins TRBV15 and TRBJ1-2, with 10 bases identical to TRBD1. The trim removed 1 base at V and 5 bases at J, leaving 1 base unmatched. Germline CDR1 reads LNHNV; CDR2 reads YYDKDF (reference sequence). The CDR3 extends over 14 amino acids.

The chain combines TRBV18 with TRBJ1-1, with a tentative D call TRBD1 (6 bases). CDR1 KGHSH and CDR2 LQKENI come from the germline V gene. The CDR3 runs to 13 residues. V shed 5 bases and J shed 5 bases, with 12 bases lying between them. CDR3 nucleotide sequence: TGTGCCAGCTCATCTACAGGGATGACTGAAGCTTTCTTT. Its translation: CASSSTGMTEAFF.

The rearrangement uses TRBV6-5 and TRBJ2-3; 12 nucleotides match TRBD2. Germline CDR1 reads MNHEY; CDR2 reads SVGAGI. V trimming: 4 bases; J trimming: 4 bases; junction bases outside the gene matches: 3. The length of the CDR3 is 15 residues. The DNA for the CDR3 is TGTGCCAGCAGTTCACTAGCGGGGGGCCCAGATACGCAGTATTTT. It is translated as CASSSLAGGPDTQYF.

The gene calls are TRBV28 and TRBJ2-1, with D maybe TRBD1 (6 bases). This CDR3 has 14 amino acids. The V end was cut by 4 bases, the J end by 7 bases, with 14 bases between. Germline V gene data show CDR1 as MDHEN and CDR2 as SYDVKM. The CDR3 protein is CASSSPIRGNEQFF. Written as DNA, the CDR3 is TGTGCCAGCAGTTCCCCGATCAGGGGTAATGAGCAGTTCTTC.

The CDR3 coding sequence is TGTGCCAGCTCACCACCTTACGCTGGACGGGGACCCCTCCACTTT. Residues: CASSPPYAGRGPLHF. The rearrangement uses TRBV18 and TRBJ1-6, with D unclear. V lost 0 bases, J lost 12 bases, and 15 bases lay in between. Germline V gives CDR1 KGHSH, CDR2 LQKENI. The CDR3 spans 15 residues.

The V gene is TRBV5-6, the J gene TRBJ1-3, with a weak D call TRBD1 (6 bases). Germline CDR1 and CDR2: SGHDT and YYEEEE. This CDR3 contains 15 residues. Trimming removed 3 bases at V and 6 bases at J, with 16 bases between. CDR3 sequence: CASSSSPTGLNTIYF. As DNA, the CDR3 is TGTGCCAGCAGCTCGAGTCCCACAGGGTTAAACACCATATATTTT.

There are a few counts of this clone. The chain combines TRBV28 with TRBJ2-1; weak D call: TRBD2 (5 bases). The CDR3 covers 13 residues. CDR1 and CDR2 from the germline V gene are MDHEN and SYDVKM. The CDR3 nucleotides read TGTGCAGCCGGGGAGCTACCCCTCAATGAGCAGTTCTTC. Translating it yields CAAGELPLNEQFF.

The sample holds a few counts of this clone. The CDR3 DNA reads as TGTGCCAGCAGCCAGACTAGCGGGCGGCTTAGCTCCTACGAGCAGTACTTC. Translation: CASSQTSGRLSSYEQYF. This chain links TRBV5-6 with TRBJ2-7, with 10 bases lining up with TRBD2. Germline CDR1 and CDR2: SGHDT and YYEEEE. With V trimmed by 4 bases and J by 0 bases, 10 bases remained unmatched. CDR3 length equals 17 residues.

The J gene is TRBJ2-7, the V gene TRBV2, with D possibly matching TRBD1 (6 bases). V lost 7 bases, J lost 3 bases, and 19 bases lay in between. CDR1 is SNHLY and CDR2 is FYNNEI in the germline V gene. The CDR3 loop spans 15 amino acids. In DNA, the CDR3 is TGTGCCAGCACTAGAAGGGGGAAGGCTGACTACGAGCAGTACTTC. Amino acid sequence: CASTRRGKADYEQYF. Full variable domain (outside the CDR3, taken from reference TRBV2 and TRBJ2-7): EPEVTQTPSHQVTQMGQEVILRCVPISNHLYFYWYRQILGQKVEFLVSFYNNEISEKSEIFDDQFSVERPDGSNFTLKIRSTKLEDSAMYFCASTRRGKADYEQYFGPGTRLTVT.

The chain joins TRBV6-2 or TRBV6-3 to TRBJ1-6; D uncertain. CDR1 and CDR2 from the germline V gene are MNHEY and SVGEGT. V was clipped by 0 bases and J by 7 bases, with 10 bases between them. The CDR3 spans 15 residues. CDR3 DNA: TGTGCCAGCAGTTACTCCGGGAGCCAGAATTCACCCCTCCACTTT. It is translated as CASSYSGSQNSPLHF.

The V gene is TRBV2, the J gene TRBJ2-5, with 7 bases identical to TRBD2. This CDR3 contains 15 residues. The V gene end was trimmed by 3 bases and the J gene end by 4 bases; junction bases not matched to a gene: 8. The germline V gene encodes CDR1 SNHLY and CDR2 FYNNEI. CDR3 in amino acids: CASSDVQRGGETQYF. CDR3 in DNA: TGTGCCAGCAGTGACGTCCAGCGGGGAGGAGAGACCCAGTACTTC. Complete variable domain (other parts from reference TRBV2 and TRBJ2-5): EPEVTQTPSHQVTQMGQEVILRCVPISNHLYFYWYRQILGQKVEFLVSFYNNEISEKSEIFDDQFSVERPDGSNFTLKIRSTKLEDSAMYFCASSDVQRGGETQYFGPGTRLLVL.

This rearrangement joins TRBV12-3 or TRBV12-4 to TRBJ1-4; D ambiguous. V lost 3 bases and J 10 bases, leaving 9 bases between the germline ends. The CDR3 is 12 amino acids. The CDR3 DNA is TGTGCCAGCAGTTTTAGTCTCGGAAAACTGTTTTTT. Its translation: CASSFSLGKLFF.

This sequence joins TRBV18 and TRBJ2-2; the D gene is possibly TRBD2 (6 bases). There are 15 residues in the CDR3. Trimming stripped 3 bases from V and 5 bases from J, with 13 bases between. Germline assignment: CDR1 KGHSH and CDR2 LQKENI. The CDR3 here is CASSPAAGFTGELFF. Here the CDR3 DNA reads TGTGCCAGCTCACCGGCAGCGGGTTTTACCGGGGAGCTGTTTTTT.

The chain recombines TRBV28 with TRBJ2-1; D unclear. Germline CDR1 is MDHEN and CDR2 is SYDVKM. V gave up 3 bases and J gave up 6 bases, with 9 bases separating them. The CDR3 covers 13 residues. CDR3 sequence: CASSFIRTNEQFF. DNA for the CDR3: TGTGCCAGCAGTTTCATCAGAACCAATGAGCAGTTCTTC.